Listed here are 24 T cell receptor beta chains from one sample, sequenced in a study of monozygotic twins with inflammatory bowel disease. TCRdb reworked the 5' RACE reads into one entry per CDR3 protein, no DNA. The sample includes approximately 400,000 distinct CDR3 sequences. Sample: blood. These receptors were taken from a human donor with ulcerative colitis or Crohn's disease, or a healthy co-twin of an affected twin (not recorded which).

This sequence joins TRBV20-1 and TRBJ2-5; no DNA is available, so the TRBD1 call from TCRdb remains unchecked. This CDR3 is 14 amino acids long. The germline V gene has CDR1 DFQATT and CDR2 SNEGSKA (reference sequence). The CDR3 sequence is CSAMDRPYQETQYF.

CDR3 protein: CASSLGVYNEQFF. J is TRBJ2-1 and V is TRBV5-8. The CDR3 sequence is 13 residues long. The germline V gene encodes CDR1 SGHTS and CDR2 YDEGEE.

The chain is built from TRBV7-2 and TRBJ2-2; without DNA, the TCRdb call of TRBD2 cannot be checked. The germline V gene encodes CDR1 SGHTA and CDR2 FQGNSA. CDR3 length: 15 residues. CDR3 sequence: CASSFRTGATGELFF.

The chain couples TRBV5-1 to TRBJ2-2; TCRdb's assignment of TRBD2 cannot be checked, as there is no DNA. The CDR3 runs to 16 residues. The germline CDR1 and CDR2 sequences are SGHRS and YFSETQ. CDR3 region: CASSFVLAGNTGELFF.

The chain couples TRBV5-6 to TRBJ2-3; TCRdb calls TRBD2, which cannot be checked without DNA. The CDR3 extends over 16 amino acids. Germline V gene data show CDR1 as SGHDT and CDR2 as YYEEEE. This CDR3 reads CASSLRAGAFTDTQYF.

This sequence joins TRBV5-1 and TRBJ1-1. This CDR3 spans 14 amino acids. Per the germline V gene, CDR1 is SGHRS and CDR2 is YFSETQ. This CDR3 reads CASRRRAQEAEAFF.

CDR3 sequence: CAWSRRGQTDGYTF. This chain links TRBV30 with TRBJ1-2. The CDR3 contains 14 residues. The V gene's germline CDR1 is GTSNPN and CDR2 SVGIG (reference sequence).

The V call is TRBV7-9, the J call TRBJ2-7; TCRdb's D call of TRBD1 is untestable without DNA. The CDR3 runs 15 residues. Germline V lookup: CDR1 SEHNR, CDR2 FQNEAQ (reference sequence). CDR3: CASSSWDRERYEQYF.

V and J are TRBV20-1 and TRBJ2-7; the D gene TCRdb calls, TRBD2, cannot be checked with no DNA. The CDR3 is 16 amino acids. Per the germline V gene, CDR1 is DFQATT and CDR2 is SNEGSKA (reference sequence). The CDR3 reads CSAAGGGSRGTYEQYF.

V is TRBV9 and J is TRBJ2-6. The CDR3 runs to 14 residues. Germline V gives CDR1 SGDLS, CDR2 YYNGEE. This CDR3 is CASSPTAGANVLTF.

The V call is TRBV3-1, the J call TRBJ2-7. This CDR3 is 13 amino acids long. CDR1 is LGHDT and CDR2 is YNNKEL in the germline V gene (reference sequence). The CDR3 is CASSQVKFYEQYF.

This chain joins TRBV2 and TRBJ1-2; the TCRdb D gene call, TRBD1, has no DNA to confirm it. CDR3 length: 14 residues. Germline V gene lookup returns CDR1 SNHLY and CDR2 FYNNEI. CDR3 region: CASSEDRGLYGYTF.

V and J are TRBV10-3 and TRBJ1-5. CDR1 is ENHRY, CDR2 SYGVKD, per germline. The length of the CDR3 is 13 residues. This chain's CDR3 is CAISDEGPQPQHF.

The chain joins TRBV7-2 to TRBJ1-1; with no DNA, the TCRdb D assignment of TRBD1 cannot be verified. The CDR3 length is 15 residues. Germline CDR1 reads SGHTA; CDR2 reads FQGNSA. CDR3 loop: CASSNRGGPYTEAFF.

This chain connects TRBV10-3 to TRBJ1-2; TCRdb designates TRBD1, a call that cannot be tested without DNA. The germline V gene has CDR1 ENHRY and CDR2 SYGVKD. The CDR3 extends over 14 amino acids. The CDR3 spells CAISESRQGSGYTF.

The chain uses TRBV7-9 and TRBJ1-1. Germline values: CDR1 SEHNR, CDR2 FQNEAQ (reference sequence). This CDR3 comprises 15 residues. The CDR3 loop reads CASSPMRTANTEAFF. Variable domain in full (rest from reference TRBV7-9 and TRBJ1-1): DTGVSQNPRHKITKRGQNVTFRCDPISEHNRLYWYRQTLGQGPEFLTYFQNEAQLEKSRLLSDRFSAERPKGSFSTLEIQRTEQGDSAMYLCASSPMRTANTEAFFGQGTRLTVV.

The V call is TRBV4-1, the J call TRBJ1-1; the TCRdb call, TRBD1, lacks DNA for checking. Germline CDR1 reads MGHRA; CDR2 reads YSYEKL. This CDR3 is built from 18 residues. The CDR3 spells CASSQEVVQGGFVTEAFF.

CDR3: CASSLPVGSGANVLTF. The chain uses TRBV5-1 and TRBJ2-6. CDR1 is SGHRS and CDR2 is YFSETQ in the germline V gene. The CDR3 contains 16 residues.

The chain is built from TRBV5-1 and TRBJ2-1; TCRdb names TRBD1, which stays unverified in the absence of DNA. This CDR3 comprises 16 residues. Looked up from germline, CDR1 is SGHRS and CDR2 is YFSETQ. The CDR3 spells CASSMPTGGLRNEQFF.

The CDR3: CASSLAGAAMTEAFF. The rearrangement joins TRBV5-6 to TRBJ1-1; absent DNA, TCRdb's TRBD1 call cannot be checked. The CDR3 covers 15 residues. Looked up from germline, CDR1 is SGHDT and CDR2 is YYEEEE.

V and J are TRBV12-3 or TRBV12-4 and TRBJ2-7; the TCRdb D gene call, TRBD1, has no DNA to confirm it. This CDR3 comprises 16 residues. The CDR3 loop is CASSRERGALGYEQYF.

The gene calls are TRBV5-8 and TRBJ1-5. There are 15 residues in the CDR3. Per germline, CDR1 SGHTS and CDR2 YDEGEE. The CDR3 loop is CASSLRFPPNQPQHF. The full variable domain, in which reference TRBV5-8 and TRBJ1-5 provide the parts outside the CDR3, is EAGVTQSPTHLIKTRGQQATLRCSPISGHTSVYWYQQALGLGLQFLLWYDEGEERNRGNFPPRFSGRQFPNYSSELNVNALELEDSALYLCASSLRFPPNQPQHFGDGTRLSIL.

The rearrangement links TRBV18 to TRBJ1-1; the D call of TRBD1 rests on TCRdb alone, since no DNA is present to check it. Germline loops: CDR1 KGHSH, CDR2 LQKENI. The CDR3 is 15 amino acids. CDR3 in amino acids: CASSPPVGVNTEAFF. Together with reference TRBV18 and TRBJ1-1, the CDR3 gives the full variable domain: NAGVMQNPRHLVRRRGQEARLRCSPMKGHSHVYWYRQLPEEGLKFMVYLQKENIIDESGMPKERFSAEFPKEGPSILRIQQVVRGDSAAYFCASSPPVGVNTEAFFGQGTRLTVV.

CDR3 region: CASSLESASVSYEQYF. The chain carries TRBV7-9 and TRBJ2-7; TCRdb names TRBD2, which stays unverified in the absence of DNA. The CDR3 is 16 amino acids. Germline lookup yields CDR1 SEHNR and CDR2 FQNEAQ (reference sequence).